The 20 T cell receptor beta chains reported below all come from one sample, sequenced in a study of CD8 T cells in Susac syndrome. The RNA input was 0.5 to 1 ug, and it was reverse transcribed with random hexamers. TCRdb re-derived calls from the immunoSEQ multiplex PCR reads in MiXCR, one entry per CDR3 protein. The sample shows some 200,000 distinct CDR3 sequences, 95% of them seen only once. The sample consisted of CD4+ T cells from PBMCs. These receptors came from a human donor with Susac syndrome.

The chain uses TRBV6-2 or TRBV6-3 and TRBJ2-5, with TRBD2 matching over 13 bases. This CDR3 has 19 residues. V gave up 6 bases and J gave up 0 bases; unmatched junction bases: 13. Germline V lookup: CDR1 MNHEY, CDR2 SVGEGT. The chain's CDR3 is CASSPRTSGRGSNQETQYF. The CDR3 bases are TGTGCCAGCAGCCCACGGACTAGCGGGAGAGGCTCGAACCAAGAGACCCAGTACTTC.

The chain has TRBV5-1 and TRBJ2-7; D ambiguous. V lost 0 bases and J 5 bases, leaving 12 bases between the germline ends. The germline CDR1 and CDR2 sequences are SGHRS and YFSETQ. The CDR3 has 14 residues. In DNA, the CDR3 is TGCGCCAGCAGCTTGGTTACGGGCCCCAACGAGCAGTACTTC. Its translation: CASSLVTGPNEQYF.

The V call is TRBV3-1, the J call TRBJ2-5; TRBD1 matches at 7 bases. The CDR3 consists of 16 residues. Looked up from germline, CDR1 is LGHDT and CDR2 is YNNKEL (reference sequence). V dropped 4 bases and J dropped 0; count of bases not matched to a gene: 8. CDR3: CASSRPGQRHQETQYF. The CDR3, as DNA: TGTGCCAGCAGCCGCCCGGGACAGAGACACCAAGAGACCCAGTACTTC.

V is TRBV15 and J is TRBJ2-4, with TRBD2 matching over 11 bases. Germline V lookup: CDR1 LNHNV, CDR2 YYDKDF (reference sequence). The V segment lost 1 base and the J segment 0 bases; nucleotides outside the gene matches: 8. The CDR3 sequence is 19 residues long. CDR3 residues: CATSRALAGGTLAKNIQYF. The DNA of the CDR3 is TGTGCCACCAGCAGAGCCCTAGCGGGGGGTACCTTAGCCAAAAACATTCAGTACTTC.

The chain combines TRBV20-1 with TRBJ2-3; D ambiguous. This CDR3 comprises 12 residues. The germline V gene encodes CDR1 DFQATT and CDR2 SNEGSKA (reference sequence). CDR3 coding DNA: TGCAGCTTCCACGGTGGTACAGATACGCAGTATTTT. It is translated as CSFHGGTDTQYF.

This clonotype has a single count. V gene TRBV20-1 combines with J gene TRBJ1-1; D gene unclear. CDR1 is DFQATT, CDR2 SNEGSKA, per germline (reference sequence). The CDR3 sequence is 14 residues long. V was trimmed by 1 base and J by 0 bases, leaving 9 bases between them. The CDR3 nucleotides are TGCAGTGCTAGAGGGGCAGATATGAACACTGAAGCTTTCTTT. Its translation is CSARGADMNTEAFF.

This chain uses TRBV7-2 with TRBJ2-5; D gene uncertain. CDR3 length: 10 amino acids. V lost 8 bases and J lost 2, with 3 bases in between. The germline CDR1 and CDR2 sequences are SGHTA and FQGNSA. The CDR3: CASGQETQYF. DNA of the CDR3: TGTGCCAGCGGTCAAGAGACCCAGTACTTC.

The rearrangement links TRBV19 to TRBJ1-1, with unresolved D. CDR3 length equals 15 residues. CDR1 is LNHDA, CDR2 SQIVND, per germline (reference sequence). With 0 bases removed from V and 0 bases from J, the gap between germline ends came to 8 bases. The CDR3 region has the DNA TGTGCCAGTAGTATAGACTTACCGGTGAACACTGAAGCTTTCTTT. Translated: CASSIDLPVNTEAFF.

This clonotype was recorded only once. CDR3 bases: TGTGCTAGTGGTTTGGCACATACTGGCACTGAAGCTTTCTTT. This translates into CASGLAHTGTEAFF. This chain joins TRBV12-5 and TRBJ1-1, with D unclear. The CDR3 has 14 residues. The V end lost 1 base, the J end lost 4 bases, and 10 bases lay between the germline ends. Germline-derived CDR1 and CDR2 are LGHNT and FRNRAP.

CDR3 DNA: TGTGCCAGCAGCTTAGGAGCGGGACCGAATGAGCAGTTCTTC. This encodes CASSLGAGPNEQFF. J is TRBJ2-1 and V is TRBV7-6; the match to TRBD2 covers 7 bases. The CDR3 is made up of 14 amino acids. Looked up from germline, CDR1 is SGHVS and CDR2 is FNYEAQ. V shed 1 base and J 7 bases; nucleotides not matched to a gene: 4.

The rearrangement links TRBV3-1 to TRBJ2-4; D not certain. Per germline, CDR1 LGHDT and CDR2 YNNKEL (reference sequence). V lost 0 bases and J lost 1, with 10 bases in between. The CDR3 totals 16 residues. The CDR3 spells CASSQEAQMAKNIQYF. In nucleotides, the CDR3 is TGTGCCAGCAGCCAAGAGGCTCAGATGGCCAAAAACATTCAGTACTTC.

The rearrangement links TRBV30 to TRBJ2-7, with D tentatively TRBD1 or TRBD2 (5 bases each). Between the trimmed V and J ends, which lost 3 bases and 0 bases, there was a span of 15 bases. Germline V lookup: CDR1 GTSNPN, CDR2 SVGIG (reference sequence). The CDR3 is 15 residues long. DNA for the CDR3: TGTGCCTGGAGCGCCACGAAGGGGACCTCCTACGAGCAGTACTTC. It is translated as CAWSATKGTSYEQYF.

CDR3 sequence reads: CAWSGGATGVNTEAFF. The DNA for the CDR3 is TGTGCCTGGAGTGGTGGGGCAACAGGGGTGAACACTGAAGCTTTCTTT. V and J are TRBV30 and TRBJ1-1, with 7 bases aligning to TRBD1. The germline CDR1 and CDR2 sequences are GTSNPN and SVGIG (reference sequence). CDR3 size: 16 residues. V shed 1 base, J shed 0 bases, and the junction held 8 bases outside the gene matches. The full variable domain, its missing parts supplied by reference TRBV30 and TRBJ1-1, is SQTIHQWPATLVQPVGSPLSLECTVEGTSNPNLYWYRQAAGRGLQLLFYSVGIGQISSEVPQNLSASRPQDRQFILSSKKLLLSDSGFYLCAWSGGATGVNTEAFFGQGTRLTVV.

The chain combines TRBV27 with TRBJ1-1; no clear D gene. The V gene's germline CDR1 is MNHEY and CDR2 SMNVEV (reference sequence). Between the trimmed V and J ends, which lost 3 bases and 0 bases, there was a span of 5 bases. This CDR3 has 13 residues. CDR3 DNA: TGTGCCAGCAGTTTCTCGTTGAACACTGAAGCTTTCTTT. Translated: CASSFSLNTEAFF.

The gene calls are TRBV30 and TRBJ2-5; D gene ambiguous. Germline V gene sequence: CDR1 GTSNPN, CDR2 SVGIG (reference sequence). This CDR3 comprises 12 residues. With 2 bases removed from V and 8 bases from J, the gap between germline ends came to 12 bases. The CDR3 nucleotides read TGTGCCTGGAGTTCCCTCCTTGGTACCCAGTACTTC. Translating gives CAWSSLLGTQYF. The whole variable domain, filled in from reference TRBV30 and TRBJ2-5, reads SQTIHQWPATLVQPVGSPLSLECTVEGTSNPNLYWYRQAAGRGLQLLFYSVGIGQISSEVPQNLSASRPQDRQFILSSKKLLLSDSGFYLCAWSSLLGTQYFGPGTRLLVL.

The chain has TRBV6-2 or TRBV6-3 and TRBJ2-1, with D possibly matching TRBD2 (7 bases). The ends were cut back, 2 bases at V and 7 bases at J, with 18 bases in the middle. Germline V lookup: CDR1 MNHEY, CDR2 SVGEGT. This CDR3 region has 16 residues. The CDR3 DNA reads as TGTGCCAGCAGTTACGAAAGGCGGGGGCTTCGGAATGAGCAGTTCTTC. It translates to CASSYERRGLRNEQFF.

This chain links TRBV27 with TRBJ1-5; 9 bases agree with TRBD1. Trimming at V came to 7 bases and at J to 0 bases, leaving 4 bases not matched to a gene. The CDR3 contains 15 residues. CDR1 is MNHEY and CDR2 is SMNVEV in the germline V gene (reference sequence). The CDR3 DNA is TGTGCCAGCATGGGACAGGGCTATAGCAATCAGCCCCAGCATTTT. Translated, it gives CASMGQGYSNQPQHF.

The chain carries TRBV9 and TRBJ2-5; D call uncertain. Germline V CDR1 and CDR2: SGDLS, YYNGEE. The CDR3 is 14 amino acids. V lost 0 bases and J 5 bases, leaving 11 bases between the germline ends. The CDR3 DNA reads as TGTGCCAGCAGCGTAGGGCCTCTCGGTGAGACCCAGTACTTC. Residues: CASSVGPLGETQYF.

The chain has TRBV30 and TRBJ2-3; D gene unclear. The germline V and J ends were trimmed by 3 bases and 4 bases, with 8 bases remaining between them. The CDR3 has 12 residues. Per the germline V gene, CDR1 is GTSNPN and CDR2 is SVGIG (reference sequence). The CDR3 DNA reads TGTGCCTGGAGCCTAAGGGCAGATACGCAGTATTTT. Amino acid sequence: CAWSLRADTQYF.

The V gene is TRBV29-1, the J gene TRBJ2-3; D is uncertain. V was trimmed by 6 bases and J by 9 bases, leaving 16 bases between them. The CDR3 extends over 12 amino acids. Germline lookup yields CDR1 SQVTM and CDR2 ANQGSEA. Here the CDR3 DNA reads TGCAGCGTCCTCACCCAGCTAGGAACGCAGTATTTT. Its translation: CSVLTQLGTQYF.